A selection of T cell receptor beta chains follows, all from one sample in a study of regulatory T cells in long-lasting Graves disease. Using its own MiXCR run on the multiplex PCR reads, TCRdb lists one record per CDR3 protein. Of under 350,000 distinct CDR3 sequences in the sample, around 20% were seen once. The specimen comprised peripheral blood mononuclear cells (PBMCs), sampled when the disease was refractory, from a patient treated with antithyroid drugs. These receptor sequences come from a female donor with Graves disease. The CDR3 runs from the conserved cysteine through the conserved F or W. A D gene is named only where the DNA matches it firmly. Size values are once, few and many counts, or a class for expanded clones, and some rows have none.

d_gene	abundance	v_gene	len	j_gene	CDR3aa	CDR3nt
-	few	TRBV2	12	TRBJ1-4	CASSDQNEKLFF	TGTGCCAGCAGTGACCAGAATGAAAAACTGTTTTTT
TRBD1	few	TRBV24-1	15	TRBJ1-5	CATSERTGGSQPQHF	TGTGCCACCAGTGAAAGAACAGGGGGCAGTCAGCCCCAGCATTTT
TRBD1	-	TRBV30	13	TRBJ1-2	CAWSIQGAVGYTF	TGTGCCTGGAGCATCCAGGGGGCTGTTGGCTACACCTTC
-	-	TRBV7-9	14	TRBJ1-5	CASSPGAPNQPQHF	TGTGCCAGCAGCCCCGGGGCGCCGAATCAGCCCCAGCATTTT
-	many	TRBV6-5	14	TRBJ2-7	CASSYLGVSYEQYF	TGTGCCAGCAGTTACCTCGGCGTATCCTACGAGCAGTACTTC
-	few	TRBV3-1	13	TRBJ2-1	CASSQQRGNEQFF	TGTGCCAGCAGCCAACAAAGGGGGAATGAGCAGTTCTTC
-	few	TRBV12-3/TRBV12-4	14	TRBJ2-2	CASSFRVDTGELFF	TGTGCCAGCAGTTTTCGCGTCGACACCGGGGAGCTGTTTTTT
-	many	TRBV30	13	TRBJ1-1	CAGWAVMNTEAFF	TGTGCCGGGTGGGCGGTCATGAACACTGAAGCTTTCTTT
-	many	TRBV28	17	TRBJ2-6	CASQRWSSVSGANVLTF	TGTGCCAGCCAAAGGTGGTCGTCCGTCTCTGGGGCCAACGTCCTGACTTTC
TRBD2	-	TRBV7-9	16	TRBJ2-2	CASSRPGTSNTGELFF	TGTGCCAGCAGCAGGCCCGGGACTAGCAACACCGGGGAGCTGTTTTTT
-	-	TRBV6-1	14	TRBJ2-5	CASTEVERIETQYF	TGTGCCAGCACGGAGGTCGAGAGGATAGAGACCCAGTACTTC
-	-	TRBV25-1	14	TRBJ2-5	CASSEYTEQETQYF	TGTGCCAGCAGTGAATATACTGAGCAAGAGACCCAGTACTTC
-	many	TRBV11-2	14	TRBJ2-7	CASRSPLKPYEQYF	TGTGCCAGCAGATCCCCACTTAAACCCTACGAGCAGTACTTC
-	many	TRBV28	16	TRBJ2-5	CASSLRASRGEETQYF	TGTGCCAGCAGTTTAAGGGCTAGTAGGGGGGAAGAGACCCAGTACTTC
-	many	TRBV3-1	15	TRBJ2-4	CASSQDGQGRNIQYF	TGTGCCAGCAGCCAAGATGGGCAGGGGAGGAACATTCAGTACTTC